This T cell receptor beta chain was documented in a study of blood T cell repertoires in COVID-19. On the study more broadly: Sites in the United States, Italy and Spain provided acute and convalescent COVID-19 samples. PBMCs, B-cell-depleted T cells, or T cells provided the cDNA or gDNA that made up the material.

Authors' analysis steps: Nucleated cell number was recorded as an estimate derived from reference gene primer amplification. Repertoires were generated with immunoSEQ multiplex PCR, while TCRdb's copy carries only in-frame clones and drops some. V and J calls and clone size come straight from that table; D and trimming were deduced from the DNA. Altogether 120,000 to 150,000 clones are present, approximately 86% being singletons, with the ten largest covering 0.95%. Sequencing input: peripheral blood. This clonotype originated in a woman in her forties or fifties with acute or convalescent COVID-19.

The CDR3 sequence: CASSMAAGANVLTF. DNA of the CDR3: TGTGCCAGTAGTATGGCCGCTGGGGCCAACGTCCTGACTTTC. The chain links TRBV19 to TRBJ2-6; D gene unclear. The V end was cut by 3 bases, the J end by 2 bases, with 5 bases between. Germline V gives CDR1 LNHDA, CDR2 SQIVND (reference sequence). CDR3 length: 14 amino acids.